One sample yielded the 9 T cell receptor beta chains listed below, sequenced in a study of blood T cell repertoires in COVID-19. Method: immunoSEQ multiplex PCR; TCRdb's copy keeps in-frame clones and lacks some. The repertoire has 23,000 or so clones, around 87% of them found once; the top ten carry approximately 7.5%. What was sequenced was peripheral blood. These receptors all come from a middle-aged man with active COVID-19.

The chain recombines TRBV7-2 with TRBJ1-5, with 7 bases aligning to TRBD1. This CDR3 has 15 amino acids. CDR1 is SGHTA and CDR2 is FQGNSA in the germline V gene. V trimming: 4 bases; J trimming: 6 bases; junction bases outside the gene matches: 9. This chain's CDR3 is CASSSSGGRGQPQHF. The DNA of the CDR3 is TGTGCCAGCAGCTCCTCAGGGGGTAGGGGTCAGCCCCAGCATTTT.

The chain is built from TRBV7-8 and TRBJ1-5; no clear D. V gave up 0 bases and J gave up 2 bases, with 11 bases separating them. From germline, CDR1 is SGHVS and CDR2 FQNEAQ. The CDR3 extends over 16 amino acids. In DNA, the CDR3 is TGTGCCAGCAGCTTAGCGTCGGGGTTCCGCAATCAGCCCCAGCATTTT. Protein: CASSLASGFRNQPQHF.

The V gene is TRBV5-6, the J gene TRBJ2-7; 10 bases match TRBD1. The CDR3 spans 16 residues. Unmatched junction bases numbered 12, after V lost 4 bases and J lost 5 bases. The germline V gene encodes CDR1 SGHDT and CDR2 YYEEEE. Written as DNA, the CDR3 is TGTGCCAGCAGCGTCCCCGAGACAGGGGGCATCCACGAGCAGTACTTC. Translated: CASSVPETGGIHEQYF.

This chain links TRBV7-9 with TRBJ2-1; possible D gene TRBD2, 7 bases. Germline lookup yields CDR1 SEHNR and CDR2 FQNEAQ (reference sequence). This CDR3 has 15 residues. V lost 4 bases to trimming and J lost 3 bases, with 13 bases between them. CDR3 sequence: CASSSRGAGYNEQFF. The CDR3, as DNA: TGTGCCAGCAGCTCCCGGGGGGCCGGCTACAATGAGCAGTTCTTC.

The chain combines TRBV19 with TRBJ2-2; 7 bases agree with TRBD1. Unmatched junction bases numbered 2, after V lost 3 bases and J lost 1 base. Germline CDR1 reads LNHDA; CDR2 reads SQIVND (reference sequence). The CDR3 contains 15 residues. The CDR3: CASSIRTGNTGELFF. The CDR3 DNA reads TGTGCCAGTAGTATTCGGACAGGGAACACCGGGGAGCTGTTTTTT.

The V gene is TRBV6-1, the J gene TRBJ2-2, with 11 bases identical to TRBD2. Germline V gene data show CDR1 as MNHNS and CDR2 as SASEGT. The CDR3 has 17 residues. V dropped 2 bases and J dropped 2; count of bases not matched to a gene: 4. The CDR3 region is CASSELAGGPNTGELFF. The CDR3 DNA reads TGTGCCAGCAGTGAATTAGCGGGGGGGCCTAACACCGGGGAGCTGTTTTTT.

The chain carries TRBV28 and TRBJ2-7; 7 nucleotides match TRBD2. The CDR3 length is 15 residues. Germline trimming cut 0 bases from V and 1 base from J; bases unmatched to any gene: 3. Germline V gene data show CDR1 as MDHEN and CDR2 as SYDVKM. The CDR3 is CASSLWGGKSYEQYF. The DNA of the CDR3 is TGTGCCAGCAGTTTATGGGGGGGGAAGTCCTACGAGCAGTACTTC.

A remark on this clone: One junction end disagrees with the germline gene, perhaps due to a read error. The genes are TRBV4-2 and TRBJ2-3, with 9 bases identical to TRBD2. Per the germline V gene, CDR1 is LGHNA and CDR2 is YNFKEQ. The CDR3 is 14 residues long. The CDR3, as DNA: TGTGCCAGCAGCCAAGATCGGCTAGCGGGGAATAAGAATTTT. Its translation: CASSQDRLAGNKNF.

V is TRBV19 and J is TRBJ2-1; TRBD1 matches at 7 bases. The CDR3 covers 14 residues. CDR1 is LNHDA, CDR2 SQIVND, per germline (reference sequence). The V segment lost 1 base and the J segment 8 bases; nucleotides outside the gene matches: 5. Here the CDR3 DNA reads TGTGCCAGTAGTATAGGGACAGGTTCGGATGAGCAGTTCTTC. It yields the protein CASSIGTGSDEQFF.